What follows are 16 T cell receptor beta chains derived from one specimen sequenced in a study of radiotherapy plus CTLA-4 blockade in lung cancer (dated by TCRdb to the late 2010s). The library was built by means of the immunoSEQ multiplex PCR assay. Sourced from immuneACCESS, this table was stored by TCRdb with only in-frame sequences that have V and J called. A share of the clones is absent; for the studies checked, an unresolved V gene accounts for under half, and the remainder has no known explanation. Present in this sample are about 27,000 clones, about three quarters of which were seen just once. The ten largest clones represent over 3% of the sample. Sequencing was performed on peripheral blood, taken from a patient treated with radiotherapy plus ipilimumab. The receptors shown here come from a human donor with non-small cell lung cancer who had stable disease on radiotherapy plus ipilimumab.

This clone appeared once. The gene calls are TRBV23-1 and TRBJ1-5; TRBD1 matches 7 bases. TRBV23-1 qualifies as an ORF whose function is uncertain. V shed 6 bases and J 0 bases; nucleotides not matched to a gene: 14. CDR3 size: 18 residues. For the CDR3, the DNA is TGCGCCAGCAGCCATCGACAGGGATCAATCTATAGCAATCAGCCCCAGCATTTT. Amino acids: CASSHRQGSIYSNQPQHF.

This clone was seen only once. The chain employs TRBV5-1 and TRBJ1-2, with TRBD1 identical over 10 bases. The germline V gene encodes CDR1 SGHRS and CDR2 YFSETQ. The J segment lost 8 bases and the V segment lost 0 bases, leaving 10 bases of the junction unmatched. The CDR3 has 16 residues. The CDR3 coding sequence is TGCGCCAGCAGCTTGGAGGGCCCCGGGACAGGGGCGGGCTACACCTTC. Protein: CASSLEGPGTGAGYTF.

This chain joins TRBV19 and TRBJ2-3; 10 positions match TRBD2. The CDR3 covers 16 residues. From germline, CDR1 is LNHDA and CDR2 SQIVND (reference sequence). V was clipped by 7 bases and J by 6 bases; unmatched bases: 13. The CDR3: CASKTIGTSEWDTQYF. As DNA, the CDR3 is TGTGCCAGTAAAACCATCGGGACTAGCGAGTGGGATACGCAGTATTTT.

The rearrangement uses TRBV28 and TRBJ2-2; a possible D gene is TRBD2 (6 bases). The CDR3 has 18 amino acids. V dropped 5 bases and J dropped 1 base, with 20 bases sitting between them. CDR1 and CDR2 from the germline V gene are MDHEN and SYDVKM. The CDR3 reads CASSAGGWGSGNTGELFF. The CDR3 nucleotides are TGTGCCAGCAGTGCGGGCGGCTGGGGTAGCGGGAACACCGGGGAGCTGTTTTTT.

The V call is TRBV14, the J call TRBJ1-6; D may be TRBD1 (6 bases). The V and J ends lost 6 bases and 6 bases respectively, with 15 bases between them. Germline V lookup: CDR1 SGHDN, CDR2 FVKESK. The CDR3 has 15 amino acids. In DNA, the CDR3 is TGTGCCAGCAGTTCATCGGGACACTCTAATTCACCCCTCCACTTT. Translated: CASSSSGHSNSPLHF.

The chain has TRBV6-5 and TRBJ2-7; 9 positions match TRBD1. Germline values: CDR1 MNHEY, CDR2 SVGAGI. V was pared by 6 bases and J by 0 bases, with 0 bases of the junction left unmatched. The CDR3 has 13 amino acids. CDR3 loop: CASRGQGSYEQYF. CDR3 DNA: TGTGCCAGCAGGGGACAGGGCTCCTACGAGCAGTACTTC.

The chain links TRBV18 to TRBJ2-2; TRBD1 or TRBD2 may be the D gene (6 bases each). V was trimmed by 5 bases and J by 4 bases, leaving 14 bases between them. This CDR3 has 15 residues. Germline V gene lookup returns CDR1 KGHSH and CDR2 LQKENI. CDR3 sequence: CASSSGARSTGELFF. The CDR3 DNA is TGTGCCAGCTCATCGGGGGCGCGTTCCACCGGGGAGCTGTTTTTT.

CDR3 sequence reads: CASRVGTGGYEQYF. The CDR3 nucleotides read TGTGCCAGCAGAGTGGGGACAGGGGGCTACGAGCAGTACTTC. The chain has TRBV6-1 and TRBJ2-7, with 11 bases identical to TRBD1. The CDR3 length is 14 residues. Germline CDR1 is MNHNS and CDR2 is SASEGT. V dropped 6 bases and J dropped 3; count of bases not matched to a gene: 4.

This clone was observed a handful of times. V gene TRBV18 combines with J gene TRBJ2-7; 8 nucleotides match TRBD2. Germline V CDR1 and CDR2: KGHSH, LQKENI. V lost 5 bases, J lost 0 bases, and 15 bases stayed unmatched. The CDR3 covers 18 residues. Written as DNA, the CDR3 is TGTGCCAGCTCAAAACAGGCCCTAGCGGGCCGTAGCTCCTACGAGCAGTACTTC. Amino acid sequence: CASSKQALAGRSSYEQYF.

This chain links TRBV7-2 with TRBJ2-2; D is unresolved. The CDR3 totals 13 residues. The V gene's germline CDR1 is SGHTA and CDR2 FQGNSA. V dropped 1 base and J dropped 6 bases, with 6 bases sitting between them. The CDR3 protein is CASSLVSSGELFF. The CDR3 coding sequence is TGTGCCAGCAGCTTAGTATCCTCCGGGGAGCTGTTTTTT.

This chain joins TRBV5-8 and TRBJ2-2; D might be TRBD2 (6 bases). The germline CDR1 and CDR2 sequences are SGHTS and YDEGEE. This CDR3 comprises 17 residues. V gave up 0 bases and J gave up 2 bases, with 14 bases separating them. The CDR3 protein is CASSLGTGVRNTGELFF. The CDR3 region has the DNA TGTGCCAGCAGCTTGGGTACGGGAGTAAGAAACACCGGGGAGCTGTTTTTT.

This clone was counted a single time. The J gene is TRBJ2-1, the V gene TRBV5-3; perhaps TRBD1 as D (7 bases). TRBV5-3 is an ORF for which the function is uncertain. V was trimmed by 3 bases and J by 10 bases, leaving 20 bases between them. There are 15 residues in the CDR3. CDR3: CARSWRGRRPQEQFF. Written as DNA, the CDR3 is TGTGCCAGAAGCTGGAGGGGGCGCCGGCCTCAGGAGCAGTTCTTC.

This CDR3 reads CASKSSYEQYF. As DNA, the CDR3 is TGCGCCAGTAAAAGCTCCTACGAGCAGTACTTC. The chain has TRBV5-1 and TRBJ2-7, with D uncertain. The CDR3 is made up of 11 amino acids. Germline CDR1 is SGHRS and CDR2 is YFSETQ. Trimming took 8 bases from V and 0 from J, leaving 6 bases between them.

V and J are TRBV6-5 and TRBJ2-4, with TRBD1 matching 7 bases. The CDR3 is made up of 14 amino acids. Trimming at V came to 0 bases and at J to 4 bases, leaving 0 bases not matched to a gene. Germline lookup yields CDR1 MNHEY and CDR2 SVGAGI. CDR3 DNA sequence: TGTGCCAGCAGTTACTCGACAGGGAAAAACATTCAGTACTTC. As protein: CASSYSTGKNIQYF.

The chain couples TRBV15 to TRBJ1-5, with D uncertain. The CDR3 contains 18 residues. Trimming cost V 3 bases and J 2 bases, with 20 bases left between them. Germline CDR1 reads LNHNV; CDR2 reads YYDKDF (reference sequence). Written as DNA, the CDR3 is TGTGCCACCAGCAGGGTGGCCCGGAGGGCTGTTGGCAATCAGCCCCAGCATTTT. Translating gives CATSRVARRAVGNQPQHF.

This chain connects TRBV7-2 to TRBJ2-5; 10 bases match TRBD2. CDR3 size: 14 residues. Germline V gives CDR1 SGHTA, CDR2 FQGNSA. J was trimmed by 2 bases and V by 5 bases; bases with no gene match: 2. The CDR3 bases are TGTGCCAGCAGCCTACTAGCGGGACAAGAGACCCAGTACTTC. Its translation: CASSLLAGQETQYF. Combining the CDR3 with reference TRBV7-2 and TRBJ2-5 gives the whole variable domain GAGVSQSPSNKVTEKGKDVELRCDPISGHTALYWYRQSLGQGLEFLIYFQGNSAPDKSGLPSDRFSAERTGGSVSTLTIQRTQQEDSAVYLCASSLLAGQETQYFGPGTRLLVL.